Shown below are 17 T cell receptor beta chains from a single sample sequenced in a study of blood T cell repertoires in COVID-19. Profiled with immunoSEQ multiplex PCR; TCRdb holds only in-frame clones, not every one. This repertoire shows about 210,000 clones, about 87% found once; its top ten account for around 2.5%. The sequenced sample consisted of PBMCs or T cells enriched from blood (not recorded which). The receptor set was obtained from a woman in her thirties or forties with acute COVID-19.

The V and J genes are TRBV24-1 and TRBJ2-3; D perhaps matches TRBD1 (6 bases). The CDR3 is made up of 15 amino acids. V lost 8 bases, J lost 0 bases, and 14 bases lay in between. Germline V gene data show CDR1 as KGHDR and CDR2 as SFDVKD. This chain's CDR3 is CATTDRRPSTDTQYF. Written as DNA, the CDR3 is TGTGCCACCACTGACAGGCGTCCTAGCACAGATACGCAGTATTTT.

CDR3 DNA: TGTGCCAGCAATTCCCCGGGCCACGGGAGCTACGAGCAGTACGTC. Amino acid sequence: CASNSPGHGSYEQYV. The chain couples TRBV6-6 to TRBJ2-7; D may be TRBD2 (6 bases). V was pared by 7 bases and J by 3 bases, with 19 bases between. Looked up from germline, CDR1 is MNHNY and CDR2 is SVGAGI (reference sequence). The CDR3 loop spans 15 amino acids.

The table lists this clone with a count of one. The chain uses TRBV6-6 and TRBJ1-2; TRBD1 matches 8 bases. The junction had 12 bases not matched to a gene; V was cut back by 4 bases and J by 5 bases. Germline values: CDR1 MNHNY, CDR2 SVGAGI (reference sequence). The CDR3 sequence is 16 residues long. The chain's CDR3 is CASSSSTGGPLYGYTF. The DNA for the CDR3 is TGTGCCAGCAGTTCTAGCACAGGGGGGCCTCTTTATGGCTACACCTTC.

The chain has TRBV11-2 and TRBJ1-6, with 7 bases aligning to TRBD1. The germline V gene encodes CDR1 SGHAT and CDR2 FQNNGV. The CDR3 consists of 17 residues. Losses at the gene ends were 3 bases for V and 0 bases for J; bases not matched to a gene: 5. The CDR3 DNA is TGTGCCAGCAGCTTGACAGGGCCGAGCTCCTATAATTCACCCCTCCACTTT. Amino acids: CASSLTGPSSYNSPLHF.

The J gene is TRBJ1-1, the V gene TRBV5-4, with 11 bases fitting TRBD1. V lost 3 bases, J lost 7 bases, and 5 bases stayed unmatched. CDR1 is SGHNT, CDR2 YYREEE, per germline (reference sequence). This CDR3 has 14 amino acids. CDR3 nucleotide sequence: TGTGCCAGCAGCTCAGGACAGGGGGCTAGTGAAGCTTTCTTT. Translated: CASSSGQGASEAFF.

The V call is TRBV27, the J call TRBJ2-3, with a weak D call TRBD1 (6 bases). V was shortened by 8 bases and J by 2 bases, with 17 bases between the two germline ends. The V gene's germline CDR1 is MNHEY and CDR2 SMNVEV (reference sequence). The CDR3 contains 15 residues. CDR3: CASGQSGRFTDTQYF. The CDR3 DNA sequence: TGTGCCAGCGGACAGTCGGGCCGCTTCACAGATACGCAGTATTTT.

This clone was counted a single time. The genes are TRBV5-4 and TRBJ2-7; possible D gene TRBD1, 5 bases. Germline CDR1 is SGHNT and CDR2 is YYREEE (reference sequence). The CDR3 runs 13 residues. The V end lost 5 bases, the J end lost 1 base, and 10 bases lay between the germline ends. The chain's CDR3 is CASRDRTSYEQYF. Written as DNA, the CDR3 is TGTGCCAGCAGGGATCGGACATCCTACGAGCAGTACTTC.

The V and J genes are TRBV13 and TRBJ2-3; 7 bases map to TRBD2. V lost 0 bases, J lost 0 bases, and 6 bases stayed unmatched. Germline CDR1 is PRHDT and CDR2 is FYEKMQ (reference sequence). This CDR3 spans 17 amino acids. Here the CDR3 reads CASSLGRTRMSTDTQYF. The CDR3 nucleotides are TGTGCCAGCAGCTTAGGGAGGACTAGGATGAGCACAGATACGCAGTATTTT. Complete variable domain (other parts from reference TRBV13 and TRBJ2-3): AAGVIQSPRHLIKEKRETATLKCYPIPRHDTVYWYQQGPGQDPQFLISFYEKMQSDKGSIPDRFSAQQFSDYHSELNMSSLELGDSALYFCASSLGRTRMSTDTQYFGPGTRLTVL.

The DNA for the CDR3 is TGTGCCAGCCGGATCGCGGGGGCCTACGAGCAGTACTTC. It specifies CASRIAGAYEQYF. The chain carries TRBV5-4 and TRBJ2-7; TRBD2 matches at 7 bases. This CDR3 spans 13 amino acids. CDR1 is SGHNT, CDR2 YYREEE, per germline (reference sequence). Unmatched junction bases numbered 6, after V lost 7 bases and J lost 2 bases.

This chain joins TRBV30 and TRBJ2-1, with 11 bases fitting TRBD2. The CDR3 runs to 16 residues. Germline CDR1 and CDR2: GTSNPN and SVGIG (reference sequence). The ends lost 1 base at V and 7 bases at J; junction bases unmatched: 9. CDR3 nucleotide sequence: TGTGCCTGGAGTGGGCAAACTAGCGGGAGTTTGAATGAGCAGTTCTTC. Protein product: CAWSGQTSGSLNEQFF.

This clone was found once. The chain uses TRBV6-4 and TRBJ2-3; D is unresolved. CDR1 is MRHNA and CDR2 is SNTAGT in the germline V gene. CDR3 size: 15 residues. The germline V and J ends were trimmed by 3 bases and 6 bases, with 16 bases remaining between them. This CDR3 is CASSESPGPADTQYF. In nucleotides, the CDR3 is TGTGCCAGCAGTGAGTCCCCGGGTCCCGCGGATACGCAGTATTTT.

The V gene is TRBV2, the J gene TRBJ2-1; no firm D call. The germline gives CDR1 SNHLY, CDR2 FYNNEI. Trimming left V 6 bases short and J 10 bases short, with 7 bases between. This CDR3 region has 10 residues. The CDR3 DNA reads TGTGCCAGCAGGCGGCGGGAGCAGTTCTTC. Translation gives CASRRREQFF.

This sequence joins TRBV24-1 and TRBJ2-4; maybe TRBD1 (5 bases). CDR3 size: 15 residues. The V and J ends lost 5 bases and 0 bases respectively, with 10 bases between them. CDR1 is KGHDR, CDR2 SFDVKD, per germline. The CDR3 DNA follows: TGTGCCACCAGTGCCAGTAGGGGAGCCAAAAACATTCAGTACTTC. Translation: CATSASRGAKNIQYF.

Regarding this clone: This sample includes further DNA sequences coding for the same CDR3. The CDR3 nucleotides are TGCGCCAGCTCTCCCCAGGGCCGGAACACCGGGGAGCTGTTTTTT. Translated, it gives CASSPQGRNTGELFF. The rearrangement joins TRBV5-1 to TRBJ2-2, with a tentative D call TRBD1 (5 bases). Germline V gives CDR1 SGHRS, CDR2 YFSETQ. Trimming took off 7 bases at V and 1 base at J, with 14 bases between the two ends. The CDR3 has 15 residues.

The rearrangement uses TRBV11-3 and TRBJ2-1, with TRBD2 matching 8 bases. The CDR3 totals 16 residues. V gave up 5 bases and J gave up 5 bases; unmatched junction bases: 11. The germline CDR1 and CDR2 sequences are SGHNT and YENEEA. The CDR3 is CASSRDPIAGNNEQFF. In DNA form, the CDR3 reads TGTGCCAGCAGCCGCGACCCAATAGCGGGAAACAATGAGCAGTTCTTC.

In this sample, this clone turned up once. The V call is TRBV7-2, the J call TRBJ2-2, with TRBD1 matching 8 bases. V gave up 7 bases and J gave up 3 bases; unmatched junction bases: 7. The CDR3 extends over 15 amino acids. Germline V gene sequence: CDR1 SGHTA, CDR2 FQGNSA. The DNA for the CDR3 is TGTGCCAGCACCCTAGGGACAGGCCACACCGGGGAGCTGTTTTTT. Amino acid sequence: CASTLGTGHTGELFF.

V usage is TRBV2 and J usage is TRBJ1-2; D may be TRBD1 (6 bases). Germline V gene data show CDR1 as SNHLY and CDR2 as FYNNEI. The CDR3 has 17 residues. Trimming pared 7 bases from V and 0 bases from J, leaving 21 bases between. The CDR3: CASTRNKGVSTNYGYTF. The CDR3, as DNA: TGTGCCAGCACTAGAAACAAGGGGGTGTCAACTAACTATGGCTACACCTTC.